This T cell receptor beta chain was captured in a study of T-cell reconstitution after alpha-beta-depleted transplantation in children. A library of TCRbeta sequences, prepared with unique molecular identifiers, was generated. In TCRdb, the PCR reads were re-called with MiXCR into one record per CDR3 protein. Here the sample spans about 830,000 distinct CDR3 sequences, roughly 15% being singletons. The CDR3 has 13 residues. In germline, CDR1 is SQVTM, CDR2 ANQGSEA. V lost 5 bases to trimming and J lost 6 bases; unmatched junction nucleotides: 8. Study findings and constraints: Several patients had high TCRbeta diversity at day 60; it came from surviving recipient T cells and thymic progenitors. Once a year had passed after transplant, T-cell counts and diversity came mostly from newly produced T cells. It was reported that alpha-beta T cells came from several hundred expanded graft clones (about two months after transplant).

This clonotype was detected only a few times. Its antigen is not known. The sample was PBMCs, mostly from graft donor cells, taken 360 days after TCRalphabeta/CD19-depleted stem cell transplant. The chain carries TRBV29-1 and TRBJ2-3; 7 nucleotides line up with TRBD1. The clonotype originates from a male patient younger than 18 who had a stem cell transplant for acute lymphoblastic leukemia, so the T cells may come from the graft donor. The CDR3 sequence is CSVNRQGGDTQYF. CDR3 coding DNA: TGCAGCGTTAATCGACAGGGCGGGGATACGCAGTATTTT.